The clone carrying this T cell receptor (beta chain) occurred many times. The data were taken from a study of blood T cells in healthy people across ages. The ends were cut back, 0 bases at V and 5 bases at J, with 10 bases in the middle. The CDR3 sequence is 14 residues long. Germline loops: CDR1 SGHRS, CDR2 YFSETQ. Combining a sample-barcoded 5' primer with a J-beta primer mix, a second PCR ran for about 7 to 11 cycles. From the 5' RACE reads, TCRdb called clonotypes with MiXCR, one entry per CDR3 protein. The data show over 950,000 distinct CDR3 sequences, 35% to 40% seen once. The V and J genes are TRBV5-1 and TRBJ2-3, with a possible D match to TRBD1 (5 bases). Sample: blood. The receptor comes from a man between 18 and 29 years old in good health. This CDR3 reads CASSLVQGRDTQYF. Here the CDR3 DNA reads TGCGCCAGCAGCTTGGTCCAGGGTAGAGATACGCAGTATTTT. The full variable domain, rest sourced from reference TRBV5-1 and TRBJ2-3, is KAGVTQTPRYLIKTRGQQVTLSCSPISGHRSVSWYQQTPGQGLQFLFEYFSETQRNKGNFPGRFSGRQFSNSRSEMNVSTLELGDSALYLCASSLVQGRDTQYFGPGTRLTVL.